This TCR beta chain came from a study of HIV-infected patients and healthy controls. The table lists this clonotype with a few counts. TCRdb independently ran MiXCR on the 5' RACE reads; one entry per CDR3 protein. The profile shows 18,000 or so distinct CDR3 sequences, about a sixth of them singletons. CDR3 size: 19 residues. Trimming took 0 bases from V and 0 from J, leaving 18 bases between them. CDR1 and CDR2 from the germline V gene are LGHNA and YSLEER. The chain employs TRBV4-3 and TRBJ2-4; D gene uncertain. Sequencing input: CD8+ T cells from blood. The TCR was taken from a human donor in good health. The CDR3: CASSQDRRILHIAKNIQYF. In DNA, the CDR3 is TGCGCCAGCAGCCAAGACCGCAGAATCCTACATATAGCCAAAAACATTCAGTACTTC.